This T cell receptor beta chain was documented in a study of blood T cell repertoires in COVID-19. Study background: Sources were T cells, B-cell-depleted T cells, or PBMCs; the material itself was cDNA or gDNA.

As originally analysed: Estimates of nucleated cell counts were drawn from the amplification of reference gene primers. Generated by immunoSEQ multiplex PCR, the TCRdb table keeps only in-frame clones and is missing some. That table furnishes V, J and clone size, whereas the DNA furnished D and trimming. The sample includes some 150,000 clones, 75% to 90% seen only once; the top ten take around 4.5%. Symptom resolution, clearance, or two negative PCRs marked donors in Cohort 3 as recovered. The CDR3 runs 14 residues. Per the germline V gene, CDR1 is SGHTS and CDR2 is YDEGEE. V dropped 4 bases and J dropped 7; count of bases not matched to a gene: 8.

This receptor was taken from a man aged 45 to 65 who had recovered from COVID-19. Specimen: PBMCs or T cells enriched from blood (not recorded which). The chain uses TRBV5-8 and TRBJ1-5, with TRBD1 identical over 7 bases. The CDR3 DNA follows: TGTGCCAGCAGCAGCGACAGGGTTGACCAGCCCCAGCATTTT. Translated, it gives CASSSDRVDQPQHF.